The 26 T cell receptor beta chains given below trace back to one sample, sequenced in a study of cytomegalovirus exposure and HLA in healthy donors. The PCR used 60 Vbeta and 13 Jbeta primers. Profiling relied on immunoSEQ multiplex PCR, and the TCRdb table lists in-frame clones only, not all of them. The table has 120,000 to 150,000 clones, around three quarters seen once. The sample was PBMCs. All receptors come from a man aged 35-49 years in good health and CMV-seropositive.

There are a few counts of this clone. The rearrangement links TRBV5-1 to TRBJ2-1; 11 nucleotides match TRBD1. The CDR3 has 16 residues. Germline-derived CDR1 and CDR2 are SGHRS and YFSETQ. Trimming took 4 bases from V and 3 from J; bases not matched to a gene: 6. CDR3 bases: TGCGCCAGCAGCCTTCAGGGGACAGGGGGCTACAATGAGCAGTTCTTC. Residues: CASSLQGTGGYNEQFF.

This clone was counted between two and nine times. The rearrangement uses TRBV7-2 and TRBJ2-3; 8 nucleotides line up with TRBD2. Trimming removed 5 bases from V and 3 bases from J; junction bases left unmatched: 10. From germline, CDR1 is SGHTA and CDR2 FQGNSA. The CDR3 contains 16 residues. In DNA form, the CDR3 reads TGTGCCAGCAGCGACGGGACTAGGGGGGGTACAGATACGCAGTATTTT. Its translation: CASSDGTRGGTDTQYF.

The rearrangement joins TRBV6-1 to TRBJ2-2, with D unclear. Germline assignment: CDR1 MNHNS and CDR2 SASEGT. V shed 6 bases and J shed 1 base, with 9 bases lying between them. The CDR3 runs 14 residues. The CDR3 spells CASSQILNTGELFF. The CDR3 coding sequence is TGTGCCAGCAGCCAAATACTGAACACCGGGGAGCTGTTTTTT.

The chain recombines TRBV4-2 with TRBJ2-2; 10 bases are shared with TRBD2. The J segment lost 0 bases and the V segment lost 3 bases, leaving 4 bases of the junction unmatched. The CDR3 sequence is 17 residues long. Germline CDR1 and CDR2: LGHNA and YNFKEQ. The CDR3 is CASSHGLAVANTGELFF. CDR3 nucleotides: TGTGCCAGCAGCCACGGACTAGCGGTCGCGAACACCGGGGAGCTGTTTTTT.

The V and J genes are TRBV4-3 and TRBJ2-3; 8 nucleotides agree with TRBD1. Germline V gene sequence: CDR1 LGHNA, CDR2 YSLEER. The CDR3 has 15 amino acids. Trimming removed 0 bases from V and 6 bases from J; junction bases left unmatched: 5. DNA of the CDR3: TGCGCCAGCAGCCAAGAAGGGACAGGTCCCGATACGCAGTATTTT. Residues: CASSQEGTGPDTQYF.

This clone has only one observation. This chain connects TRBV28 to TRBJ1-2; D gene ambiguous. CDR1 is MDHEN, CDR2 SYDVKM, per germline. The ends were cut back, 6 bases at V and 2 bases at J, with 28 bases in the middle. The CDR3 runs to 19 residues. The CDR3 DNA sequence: TGTGCCAGCAGCCCTACCTCCGCCTTTCGGAGCCTCCCAAACTATGGCTACACCTTC. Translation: CASSPTSAFRSLPNYGYTF.

The CDR3: CSAREHRGANVLTF. The CDR3 DNA follows: TGCAGCGCTCGGGAACACCGTGGGGCCAACGTCCTGACTTTC. V usage is TRBV29-1 and J usage is TRBJ2-6; possibly TRBD2 for D (5 bases). V lost 7 bases and J 3 bases, leaving 13 bases between the germline ends. The CDR3 is 14 residues long. CDR1 SQVTM and CDR2 ANQGSEA come from the germline V gene.

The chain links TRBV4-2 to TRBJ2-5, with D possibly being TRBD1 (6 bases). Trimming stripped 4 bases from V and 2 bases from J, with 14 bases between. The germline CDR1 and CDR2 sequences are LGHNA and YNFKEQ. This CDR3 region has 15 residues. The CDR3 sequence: CASSLLVQGQETQYF. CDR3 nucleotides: TGTGCCAGCAGCCTATTGGTGCAGGGGCAAGAGACCCAGTACTTC.

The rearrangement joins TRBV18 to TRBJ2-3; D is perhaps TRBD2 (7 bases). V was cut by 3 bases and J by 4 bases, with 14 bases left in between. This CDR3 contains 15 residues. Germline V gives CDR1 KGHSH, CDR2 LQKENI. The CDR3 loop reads CASSPAGAFADTQYF. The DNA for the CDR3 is TGTGCCAGCTCACCTGCGGGGGCGTTTGCAGATACGCAGTATTTT.

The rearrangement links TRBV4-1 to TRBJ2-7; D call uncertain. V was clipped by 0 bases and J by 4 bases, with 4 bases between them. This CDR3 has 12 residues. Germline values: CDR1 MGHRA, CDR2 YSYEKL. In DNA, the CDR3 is TGCGCCAGCAGCCAAGACGGGTACGAGCAGTACTTC. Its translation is CASSQDGYEQYF.

DNA for the CDR3: TGTGCCAGCTCACCGGGGCGGACCTACGAGCAGTACTTC. The encoded protein is CASSPGRTYEQYF. The J gene is TRBJ2-7, the V gene TRBV18, with a tentative D call TRBD1 (5 bases). Between the trimmed V and J ends, which lost 3 bases and 2 bases, there was a span of 8 bases. The V gene's germline CDR1 is KGHSH and CDR2 LQKENI. The CDR3 contains 13 residues. The entire variable domain, with the rest obtained from reference TRBV18 and TRBJ2-7, is as follows: NAGVMQNPRHLVRRRGQEARLRCSPMKGHSHVYWYRQLPEEGLKFMVYLQKENIIDESGMPKERFSAEFPKEGPSILRIQQVVRGDSAAYFCASSPGRTYEQYFGPGTRLTVT.

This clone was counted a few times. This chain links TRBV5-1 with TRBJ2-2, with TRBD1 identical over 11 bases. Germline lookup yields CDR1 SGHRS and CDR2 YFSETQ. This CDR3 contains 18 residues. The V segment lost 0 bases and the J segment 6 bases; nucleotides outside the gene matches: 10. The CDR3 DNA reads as TGCGCCAGCAGCTTGGCCCCGGGACAGGGGGATCTGGCCGGGGAGCTGTTTTTT. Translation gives CASSLAPGQGDLAGELFF.

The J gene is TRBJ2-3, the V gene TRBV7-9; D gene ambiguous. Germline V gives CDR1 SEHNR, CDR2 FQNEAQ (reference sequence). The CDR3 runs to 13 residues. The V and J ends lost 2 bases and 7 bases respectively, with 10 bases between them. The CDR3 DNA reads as TGTGCCAGCAGCTTATCGGAAGCGAATACGCAGTATTTT. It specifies CASSLSEANTQYF.

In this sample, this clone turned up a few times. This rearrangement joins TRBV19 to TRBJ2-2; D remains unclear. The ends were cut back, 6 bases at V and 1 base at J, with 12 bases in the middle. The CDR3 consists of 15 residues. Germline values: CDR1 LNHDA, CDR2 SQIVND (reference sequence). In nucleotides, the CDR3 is TGTGCCAGTAGATTTCAGGTGGGGAACACCGGGGAGCTGTTTTTT. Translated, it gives CASRFQVGNTGELFF.

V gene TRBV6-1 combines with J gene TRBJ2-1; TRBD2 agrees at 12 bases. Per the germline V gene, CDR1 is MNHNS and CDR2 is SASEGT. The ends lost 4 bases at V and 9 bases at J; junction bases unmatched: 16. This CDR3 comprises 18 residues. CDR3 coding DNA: TGTGCCAGCAGTGCTCTGTCCTCCGGGACTAGCGGGCTCGGTGAGCAGTTCTTC. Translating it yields CASSALSSGTSGLGEQFF.

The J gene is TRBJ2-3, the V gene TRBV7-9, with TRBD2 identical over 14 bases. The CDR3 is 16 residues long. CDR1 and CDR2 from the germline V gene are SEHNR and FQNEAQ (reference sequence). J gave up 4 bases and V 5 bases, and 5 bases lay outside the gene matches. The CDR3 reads CASSLGLAGVSDTQYF. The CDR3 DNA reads TGTGCCAGCAGCCTGGGACTAGCGGGGGTGTCAGATACGCAGTATTTT.

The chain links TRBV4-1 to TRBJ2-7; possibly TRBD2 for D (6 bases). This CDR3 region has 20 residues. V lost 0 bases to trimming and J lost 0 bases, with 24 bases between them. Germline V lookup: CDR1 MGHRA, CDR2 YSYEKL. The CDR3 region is CASSQDSGVEAGTYSYEQYF. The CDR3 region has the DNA TGCGCCAGCAGCCAAGATTCGGGGGTGGAGGCGGGCACTTACTCCTACGAGCAGTACTTC.

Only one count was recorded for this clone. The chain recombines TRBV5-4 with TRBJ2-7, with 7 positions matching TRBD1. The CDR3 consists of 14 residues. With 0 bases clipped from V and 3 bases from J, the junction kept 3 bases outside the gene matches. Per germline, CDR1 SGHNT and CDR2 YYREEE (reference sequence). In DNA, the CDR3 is TGTGCCAGCAGCTTGGCCGGGACAGACTACGAGCAGTACTTC. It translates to CASSLAGTDYEQYF.

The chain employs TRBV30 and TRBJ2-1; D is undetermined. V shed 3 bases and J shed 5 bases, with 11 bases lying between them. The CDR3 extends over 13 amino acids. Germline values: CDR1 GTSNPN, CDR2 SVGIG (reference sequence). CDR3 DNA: TGTGCCTGGAGGGCCTCAACCCACAATGAGCAGTTCTTC. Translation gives CAWRASTHNEQFF.

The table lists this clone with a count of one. In nucleotides, the CDR3 is TGTGCCAGCAGTGATCCAGTACTAGCGGGAGTACTGTGTGAAGAGACCCAGTACTTC. It is translated as CASSDPVLAGVLCEETQYF. V is TRBV6-4 and J is TRBJ2-5, with 11 bases that match TRBD2. This CDR3 is 19 amino acids long. The ends lost 3 bases at V and 3 bases at J; junction bases unmatched: 15. CDR1 is MRHNA and CDR2 is SNTAGT in the germline V gene.

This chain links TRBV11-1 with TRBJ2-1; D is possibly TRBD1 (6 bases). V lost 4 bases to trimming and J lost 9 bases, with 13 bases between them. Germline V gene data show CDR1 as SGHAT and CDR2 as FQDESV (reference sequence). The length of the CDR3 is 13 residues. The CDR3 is CASSSRGFSEQFF. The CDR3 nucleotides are TGTGCCAGCAGCTCGAGGGGGTTCTCTGAGCAGTTCTTC.

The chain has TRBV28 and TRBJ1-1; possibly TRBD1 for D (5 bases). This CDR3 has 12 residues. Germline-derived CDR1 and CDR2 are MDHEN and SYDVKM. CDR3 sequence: CASWGGLTEAFF. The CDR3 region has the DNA TGTGCATCCTGGGGGGGTTTGACTGAAGCTTTCTTT.

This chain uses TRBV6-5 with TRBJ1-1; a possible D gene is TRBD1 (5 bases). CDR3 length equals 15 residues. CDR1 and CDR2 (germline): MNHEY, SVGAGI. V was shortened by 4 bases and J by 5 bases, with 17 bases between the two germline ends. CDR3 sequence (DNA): TGTGCCAGCAGTTTTTCCGGGGCCGGAGGGACTGAAGCTTTCTTT. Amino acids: CASSFSGAGGTEAFF.

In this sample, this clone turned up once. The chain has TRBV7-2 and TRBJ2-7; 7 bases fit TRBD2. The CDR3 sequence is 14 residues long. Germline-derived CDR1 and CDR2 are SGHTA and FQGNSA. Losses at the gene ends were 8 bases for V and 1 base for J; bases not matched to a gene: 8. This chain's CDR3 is CASGRTSGSYEQYF. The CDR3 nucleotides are TGTGCCAGCGGGAGGACTAGTGGGTCCTACGAGCAGTACTTC.

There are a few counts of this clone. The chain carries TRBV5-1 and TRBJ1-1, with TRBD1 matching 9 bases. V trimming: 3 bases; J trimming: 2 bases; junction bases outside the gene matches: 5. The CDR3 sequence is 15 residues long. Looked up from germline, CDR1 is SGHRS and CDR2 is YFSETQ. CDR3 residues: CASSSYRGLNTEAFF. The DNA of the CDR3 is TGCGCCAGCAGCTCTTACAGGGGGCTTAACACTGAAGCTTTCTTT. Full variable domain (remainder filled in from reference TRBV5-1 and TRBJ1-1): KAGVTQTPRYLIKTRGQQVTLSCSPISGHRSVSWYQQTPGQGLQFLFEYFSETQRNKGNFPGRFSGRQFSNSRSEMNVSTLELGDSALYLCASSSYRGLNTEAFFGQGTRLTVV.

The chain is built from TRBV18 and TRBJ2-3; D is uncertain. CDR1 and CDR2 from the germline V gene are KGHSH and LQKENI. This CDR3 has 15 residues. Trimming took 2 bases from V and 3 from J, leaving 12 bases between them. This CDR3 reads CASSPGQAQTDTQYF. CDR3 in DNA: TGTGCCAGCTCACCAGGTCAGGCCCAAACAGATACGCAGTATTTT.